Listed below are T cell receptor beta chains from one sample, sequenced in a study of siplizumab effects on memory and regulatory T cells. Repertoires were generated with immunoSEQ multiplex PCR, while TCRdb's copy carries only in-frame clones and drops some. Seen here are tens of thousands of clones, around 93% observed once, and the top ten hold about a fifth. Source material: CD8+ T cells sorted from blood. The source of these receptors is a human donor in good health. Both conserved end residues are part of each CDR3. Each record gives: clone size, D gene, CDR3 length, V gene, J gene, CDR3 DNA, CDR3 protein. The D gene is left open where the match is weak. Some rows mark clone size as missing; the rest say once, few, many or name a class of expanded clone.

>NA|NA|14|TRBV5-4|TRBJ1-1
TGTGCCAGCAGCTTGTCGGGGTTTCAAACTGAAGCTTTCTTT
CASSLSGFQTEAFF
>NA|NA|17|TRBV21-1|TRBJ2-7
TGTGCCAGCAGCAAAGCCTCAAAGTTGGACAGCTCATACGAGCAGTACTTC
CASSKASKLDSSYEQYF
>NA|NA|14|TRBV11-3|TRBJ2-1
TGTGCCAGCAGCTTAGCGGGAGCCTACAATGAGCAGTTCTTC
CASSLAGAYNEQFF
>NA|NA|10|TRBV25-1|TRBJ2-1
TGTGCCAGCAGTGCCCTTGAGCAGTTCTTC
CASSALEQFF
>once|NA|15|TRBV2|TRBJ1-6
TGTGCCAGCAGCTCTACGGTGCGGGATAATTCACCCCTCCACTTT
CASSSTVRDNSPLHF
>NA|TRBD2|14|TRBV7-9|TRBJ2-7
TGTGCCAGCAGCCCTCCCGGGGGGGCGGGCGAGCAGTACTTC
CASSPPGGAGEQYF
>NA|TRBD1|14|TRBV2|TRBJ2-7
TGTGCCAGCAGTGTGGGACAGAGCTCCTACGAGCAGTACTTC
CASSVGQSSYEQYF
>NA|NA|17|TRBV10-3|TRBJ2-2
TGTGCCATCAGTCAAAAACAGGTTCTTCCGAACACCGGGGAGCTGTTTTTT
CAISQKQVLPNTGELFF
>NA|TRBD2|15|TRBV7-3|TRBJ2-3
TGTGCCAGCAGCAGAACTAGCGGGATGGCAGATACGCAGTATTTT
CASSRTSGMADTQYF
>NA|TRBD1|18|TRBV5-1|TRBJ2-3
TGCGCCAGCAGCCCACGGGGGACAGGGGGACCCTACACAGATACGCAGTATTTT
CASSPRGTGGPYTDTQYF
>NA|TRBD2|19|TRBV5-8|TRBJ2-5
TGTGCCAGCAGCTTGCCGGACAGACTAAGACTAGCGGCACGGGAGACCCAGTACTTC
CASSLPDRLRLAARETQYF
>NA|NA|12|TRBV6-9|TRBJ2-2
TGTGCCAGTCTCAAGGGAACCGGGGAGCTGTTTTTT
CASLKGTGELFF
>NA|NA|14|TRBV21-1|TRBJ2-7
TGTGCCACTTCGCGGGCGGCGCCCCCATACGAGCAGTACTTC
CATSRAAPPYEQYF
>NA|NA|13|TRBV29-1|TRBJ2-7
TGCAGCGTAAATTGGGGCAGTTCCTACGAGCAGTACTTC
CSVNWGSSYEQYF
>NA|NA|11|TRBV19|TRBJ2-3
TGTGCCAGTAGTACCTCAGATACGCAGTATTTT
CASSTSDTQYF
>NA|NA|14|TRBV6-5|TRBJ2-5
TGTGCCAGCAGTTACTCGATATCTTCAGAGACCCAGTACTTC
CASSYSISSETQYF
>NA|NA|12|TRBV12-5|TRBJ2-5
TGTGCTAGTGCCCCCTACTTAGAGACCCAGTACTTC
CASAPYLETQYF
>NA|NA|11|TRBV9|TRBJ1-1
TGTGCCAGCAGCGTAGGGGCTGAAGCTTTCTTT
CASSVGAEAFF
>NA|NA|16|TRBV28|TRBJ2-1
TGTGCCAGCAGTTTACTCGCTGCGGAGTCCTTAAATGAGCAGTTCTTC
CASSLLAAESLNEQFF
>NA|NA|14|TRBV19|TRBJ2-2
TGTGCCAGTGGTACACTGGAGAACACCGGGGAGCTGTTTTTT
CASGTLENTGELFF
>NA|NA|11|TRBV6-1|TRBJ2-7
TGTGCCAGCAGTTGGGCCCGGGAGCAGTACTTC
CASSWAREQYF
>NA|TRBD1|13|TRBV28|TRBJ2-1
TGTGCCAGCAGTCTGACAGGGGGCCGGGAGCAGTTCTTC
CASSLTGGREQFF
>NA|TRBD1|15|TRBV19|TRBJ1-5
TGTGCCAGTAGTTACAGGGGTTGGAGCAATCAGCCCCAGCATTTT
CASSYRGWSNQPQHF
>NA|NA|15|TRBV5-1|TRBJ2-2
TGCGCCAGCAGCTTTGAAGGGATCGACACCGGGGAGCTGTTTTTT
CASSFEGIDTGELFF
>NA|NA|13|TRBV2|TRBJ2-7
TGTGCCAGCAGCCGCACGACAGGTAACGAGCAGTACTTC
CASSRTTGNEQYF
>NA|NA|14|TRBV6-5|TRBJ2-7
TGTGCCAGCAGTTACTCGGGCTCCGACTACGAGCAGTACTTC
CASSYSGSDYEQYF
>NA|NA|13|TRBV27|TRBJ2-7
TGTGCCAGCAGTTTCCAGACCCCGGGCGAGCAGTACTTC
CASSFQTPGEQYF
>NA|NA|15|TRBV15|TRBJ2-1
TGTGCCACCAGCAGAGTTCGGCGCCCCGACAATGAGCAGTTCTTC
CATSRVRRPDNEQFF
>once|NA|17|TRBV11-3|TRBJ2-2
TGTGCCAGCAGCTCCCGGGACGGGAGTAAGAACACCGGGGAGCTGTTTTTT
CASSSRDGSKNTGELFF
>NA|TRBD1|16|TRBV19|TRBJ1-2
TGTGCCAGTAGTGACCTCCCACTCCGGGACAGGGAGGGCTACACCTTC
CASSDLPLRDREGYTF
>NA|NA|15|TRBV2|TRBJ2-5
TGTGCCAGCAGTGAAACCGGGGGTATGGAAGAGACCCAGTACTTC
CASSETGGMEETQYF
>NA|NA|11|TRBV19|TRBJ2-7
TGTGCCAGTAGTAAGGGCCACGAGCAGTACTTC
CASSKGHEQYF
>NA|TRBD1|16|TRBV7-9|TRBJ2-2
TGTGCCAGCAGCTTAGGGGGACAGGATTGGACCGGGGAGCTGTTTTTT
CASSLGGQDWTGELFF
>NA|NA|15|TRBV9|TRBJ1-2
TGTGCCAGCAGCGAGCCCCTGACAGAAAACTATGGCTACACCTTC
CASSEPLTENYGYTF
>once|NA|16|TRBV14|TRBJ2-2
TGTGCCAGCAGCCAAGGGTGGCGTACGAACACCGGGGAGCTGTTTTTT
CASSQGWRTNTGELFF
>NA|NA|14|TRBV5-1|TRBJ2-7
TGCGCCAGCAGCTTGGCGGGCATCGGTTACGAGCAGTACTTC
CASSLAGIGYEQYF
>NA|TRBD2|18|TRBV15|TRBJ2-7
TGTGCCACCAGCAGCACAAGACTAGCGGGAGTTGACTCTTACGAGCAGTACTTC
CATSSTRLAGVDSYEQYF
>NA|TRBD1|15|TRBV5-6|TRBJ2-3
TGTGCCAGCAGCTCCTGGACAGGGTCGGGGGATACGCAGTATTTT
CASSSWTGSGDTQYF
>NA|TRBD2|14|TRBV6-5|TRBJ2-1
TGTGCCATCAGTGAGCGGGAGAGGTACAATGAGCAGTTCTTC
CAISERERYNEQFF
>NA|NA|11|TRBV19|TRBJ2-7
TGTGCCAGTAAAGAGGGAAACGAGCAGTACTTC
CASKEGNEQYF
>NA|NA|16|TRBV2|TRBJ2-1
TGTGCCAGCAGCGGTTTCCCCTCAAGGGTGGACAATGAGCAGTTCTTC
CASSGFPSRVDNEQFF
>once|NA|15|TRBV19|TRBJ2-7
TGTGCCAGTAGTATAGTTTCTAGCGACACCTACGAGCAGTACTTC
CASSIVSSDTYEQYF
>NA|TRBD1|15|TRBV10-2|TRBJ2-5
TGCGCCAGCAGTGAGACGGCAGGGGGCGGAGAGACCCAGTACTTC
CASSETAGGGETQYF
>once|NA|16|TRBV11-3|TRBJ2-1
TGTGCCAGCAGCACGACCCCAGCGGTCACCTACAATGAGCAGTTCTTC
CASSTTPAVTYNEQFF
>NA|TRBD2|14|TRBV9|TRBJ2-7
TGTGCCAGCAGCGGTAGCGGGATGACCTACGAGCAGTACTTC
CASSGSGMTYEQYF
>NA|NA|10|TRBV7-9|TRBJ2-1
TGTGCCAGCAGCGTAAATGAGCAGTTCTTC
CASSVNEQFF
>NA|NA|14|TRBV19|TRBJ2-1
TGTGCCACCGGTACCGGGACGGACGACAATGAGCAGTTCTTC
CATGTGTDDNEQFF
>NA|NA|13|TRBV19|TRBJ2-1
TGTGCCAGTAACGGCGGTGTAAACAATGAGCAGTTCTTC
CASNGGVNNEQFF